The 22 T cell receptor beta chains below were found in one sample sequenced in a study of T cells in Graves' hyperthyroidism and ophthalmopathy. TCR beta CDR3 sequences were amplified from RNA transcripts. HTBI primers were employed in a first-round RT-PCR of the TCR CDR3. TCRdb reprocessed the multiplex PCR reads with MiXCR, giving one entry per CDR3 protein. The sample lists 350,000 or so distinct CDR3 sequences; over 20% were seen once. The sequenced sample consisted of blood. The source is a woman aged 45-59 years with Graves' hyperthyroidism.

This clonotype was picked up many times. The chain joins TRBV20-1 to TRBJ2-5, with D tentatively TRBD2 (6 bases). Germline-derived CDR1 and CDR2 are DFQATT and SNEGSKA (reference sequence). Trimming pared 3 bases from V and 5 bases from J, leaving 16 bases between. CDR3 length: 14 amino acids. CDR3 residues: CSASPVAVRETQYF. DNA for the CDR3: TGCAGTGCTAGTCCGGTAGCGGTCCGGGAGACCCAGTACTTC.

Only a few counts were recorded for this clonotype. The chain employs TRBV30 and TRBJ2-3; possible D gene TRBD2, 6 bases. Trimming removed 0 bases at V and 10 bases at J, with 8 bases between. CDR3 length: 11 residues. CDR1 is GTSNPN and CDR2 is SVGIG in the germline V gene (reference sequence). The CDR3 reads CAWSVGGAQYF. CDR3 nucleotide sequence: TGTGCCTGGAGTGTAGGCGGGGCGCAGTATTTT.

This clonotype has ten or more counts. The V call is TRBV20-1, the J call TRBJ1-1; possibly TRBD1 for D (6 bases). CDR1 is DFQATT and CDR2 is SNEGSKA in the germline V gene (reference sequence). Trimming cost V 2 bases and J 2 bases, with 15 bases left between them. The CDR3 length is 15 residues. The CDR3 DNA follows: TGCAGTGCTAGACCACCCCTGGGACAAAACACTGAAGCTTTCTTT. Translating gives CSARPPLGQNTEAFF.

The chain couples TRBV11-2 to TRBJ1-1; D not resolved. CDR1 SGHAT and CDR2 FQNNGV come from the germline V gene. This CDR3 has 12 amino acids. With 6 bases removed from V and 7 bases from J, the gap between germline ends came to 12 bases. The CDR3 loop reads CASSLRPLEAFF. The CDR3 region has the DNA TGTGCCAGCAGTCTACGGCCACTTGAAGCTTTCTTT.

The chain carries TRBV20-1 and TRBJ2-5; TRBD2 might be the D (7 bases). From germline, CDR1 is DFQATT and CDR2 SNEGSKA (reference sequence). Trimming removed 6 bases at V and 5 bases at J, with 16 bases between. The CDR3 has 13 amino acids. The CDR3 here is CSAGQGGGETQYF. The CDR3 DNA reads TGCAGTGCCGGCCAGGGAGGGGGGGAGACCCAGTACTTC.

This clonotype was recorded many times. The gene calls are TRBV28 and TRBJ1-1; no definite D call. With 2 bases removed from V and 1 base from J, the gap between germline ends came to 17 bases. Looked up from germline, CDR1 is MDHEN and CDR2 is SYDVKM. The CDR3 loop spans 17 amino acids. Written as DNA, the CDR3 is TGTGCCAGCAGTTTAAGCCCCCTTCGGAGCTCGAACACTGAAGCTTTCTTT. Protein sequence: CASSLSPLRSSNTEAFF. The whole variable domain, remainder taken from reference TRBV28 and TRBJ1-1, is DVKVTQSSRYLVKRTGEKVFLECVQDMDHENMFWYRQDPGLGLRLIYFSYDVKMKEKGDIPEGYSVSREKKERFSLILESASTNQTSMYLCASSLSPLRSSNTEAFFGQGTRLTVV.

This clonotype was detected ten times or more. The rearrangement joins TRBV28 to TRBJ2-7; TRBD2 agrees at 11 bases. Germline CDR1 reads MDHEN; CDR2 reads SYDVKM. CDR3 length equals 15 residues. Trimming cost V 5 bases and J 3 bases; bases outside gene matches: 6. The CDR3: CASSVTSGSFYEQYF. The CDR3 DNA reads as TGTGCCAGCAGTGTTACTAGCGGGAGCTTCTACGAGCAGTACTTC.

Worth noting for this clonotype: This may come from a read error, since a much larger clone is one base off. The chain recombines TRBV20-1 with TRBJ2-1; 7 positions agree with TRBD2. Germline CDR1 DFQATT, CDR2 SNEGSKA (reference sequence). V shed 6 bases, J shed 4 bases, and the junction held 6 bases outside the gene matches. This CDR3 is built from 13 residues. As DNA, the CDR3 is TGCAGTGCCCCCCGGGAGGCATACAATGAGCAGTTCTTC. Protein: CSAPREAYNEQFF.

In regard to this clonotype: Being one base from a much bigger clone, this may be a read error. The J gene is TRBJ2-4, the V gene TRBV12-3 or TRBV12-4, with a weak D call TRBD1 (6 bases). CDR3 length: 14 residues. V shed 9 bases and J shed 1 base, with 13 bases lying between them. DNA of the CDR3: TGTGCCAGTGAGTTCAGGGGTGCCAAAAACATTCAGTACTTC. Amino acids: CASEFRGAKNIQYF.

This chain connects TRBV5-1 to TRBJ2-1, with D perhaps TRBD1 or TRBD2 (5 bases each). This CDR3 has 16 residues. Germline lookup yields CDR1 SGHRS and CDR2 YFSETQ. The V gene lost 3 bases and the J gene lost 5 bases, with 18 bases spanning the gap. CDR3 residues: CASSWGSYQGDNEQFF. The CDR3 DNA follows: TGCGCCAGCAGCTGGGGGTCTTACCAAGGGGACAATGAGCAGTTCTTC.

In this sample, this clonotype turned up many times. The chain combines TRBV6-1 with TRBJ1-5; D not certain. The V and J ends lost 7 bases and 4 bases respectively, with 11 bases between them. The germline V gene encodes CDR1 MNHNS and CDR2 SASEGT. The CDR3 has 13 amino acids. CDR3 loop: CASTRAANQPQHF. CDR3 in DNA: TGTGCCAGCACCCGGGCAGCTAATCAGCCCCAGCATTTT.

The CDR3 DNA follows: TGTGCCAGCAGCTTCCCTAGCCCTTTACAAGAGACCCAGTACTTC. Protein product: CASSFPSPLQETQYF. The rearrangement uses TRBV5-6 and TRBJ2-5, with TRBD2 as a possible D gene (5 bases). The CDR3 runs 15 residues. V gave up 2 bases and J gave up 2 bases, with 13 bases separating them. Germline lookup yields CDR1 SGHDT and CDR2 YYEEEE.

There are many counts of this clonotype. This CDR3 reads CASSLAYGQPQHF. The CDR3 bases are TGTGCCAGCAGCTTAGCGTATGGTCAGCCCCAGCATTTT. This chain uses TRBV7-2 with TRBJ1-5; D gene ambiguous. V was shortened by 0 bases and J by 6 bases, with 6 bases between the two germline ends. This CDR3 comprises 13 residues. Germline V CDR1 and CDR2: SGHTA, FQGNSA.

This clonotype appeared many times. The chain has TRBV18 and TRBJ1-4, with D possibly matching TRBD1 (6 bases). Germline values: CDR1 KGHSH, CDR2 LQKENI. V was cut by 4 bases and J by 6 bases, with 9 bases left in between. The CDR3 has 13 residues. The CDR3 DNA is TGTGCCAGCTCACTCCGGACAGATGAAAAACTGTTTTTT. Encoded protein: CASSLRTDEKLFF.

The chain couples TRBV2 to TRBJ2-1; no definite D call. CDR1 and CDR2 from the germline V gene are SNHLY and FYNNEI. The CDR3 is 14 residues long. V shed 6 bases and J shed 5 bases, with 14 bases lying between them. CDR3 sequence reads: CASSLTSTDNEQFF. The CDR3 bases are TGTGCCAGCAGCTTAACGTCCACGGACAATGAGCAGTTCTTC.

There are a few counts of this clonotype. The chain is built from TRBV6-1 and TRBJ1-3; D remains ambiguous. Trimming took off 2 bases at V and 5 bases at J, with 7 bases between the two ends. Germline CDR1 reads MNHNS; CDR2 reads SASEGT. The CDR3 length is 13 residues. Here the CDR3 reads CASSETSRNTIYF. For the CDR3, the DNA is TGTGCCAGCAGTGAAACGAGCCGAAACACCATATATTTT.

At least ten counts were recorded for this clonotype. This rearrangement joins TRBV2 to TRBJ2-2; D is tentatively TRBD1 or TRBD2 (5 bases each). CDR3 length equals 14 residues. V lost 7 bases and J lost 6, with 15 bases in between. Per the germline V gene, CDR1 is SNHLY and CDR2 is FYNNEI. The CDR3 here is CASMGQGSAGELFF. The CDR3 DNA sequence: TGTGCCAGCATGGGCCAGGGTAGCGCCGGGGAGCTGTTTTTT. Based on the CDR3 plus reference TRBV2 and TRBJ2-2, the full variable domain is EPEVTQTPSHQVTQMGQEVILRCVPISNHLYFYWYRQILGQKVEFLVSFYNNEISEKSEIFDDQFSVERPDGSNFTLKIRSTKLEDSAMYFCASMGQGSAGELFFGEGSRLTVL.

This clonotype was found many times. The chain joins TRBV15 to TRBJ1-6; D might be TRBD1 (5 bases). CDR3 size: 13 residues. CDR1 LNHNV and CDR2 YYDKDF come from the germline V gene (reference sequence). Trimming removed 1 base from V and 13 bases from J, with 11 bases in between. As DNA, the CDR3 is TGTGCCACCAGCAGAGCTACGGGGGACCCCCTCCACTTT. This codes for CATSRATGDPLHF.

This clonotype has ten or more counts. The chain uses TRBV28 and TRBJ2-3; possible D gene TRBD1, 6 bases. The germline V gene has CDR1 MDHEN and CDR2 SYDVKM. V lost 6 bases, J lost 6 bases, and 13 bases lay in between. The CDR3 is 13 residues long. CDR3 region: CASSTTGPDTQYF. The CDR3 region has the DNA TGTGCCAGCAGCACGACAGGTCCGGATACGCAGTATTTT.

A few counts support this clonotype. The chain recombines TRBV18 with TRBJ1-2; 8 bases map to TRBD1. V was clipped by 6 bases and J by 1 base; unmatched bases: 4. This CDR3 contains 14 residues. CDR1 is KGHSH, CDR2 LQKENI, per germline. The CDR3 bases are TGTGCCAGCTCGTATGACAGGGGTAACTATGGCTACACCTTC. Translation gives CASSYDRGNYGYTF.

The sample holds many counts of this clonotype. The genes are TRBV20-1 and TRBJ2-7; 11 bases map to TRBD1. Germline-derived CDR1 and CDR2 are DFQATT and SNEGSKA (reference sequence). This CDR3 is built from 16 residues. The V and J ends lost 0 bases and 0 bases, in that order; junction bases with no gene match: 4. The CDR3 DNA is TGCAGTGCTAGAGAGTCCGGGACAGGGGGCTCCTACGAGCAGTACTTC. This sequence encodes CSARESGTGGSYEQYF.

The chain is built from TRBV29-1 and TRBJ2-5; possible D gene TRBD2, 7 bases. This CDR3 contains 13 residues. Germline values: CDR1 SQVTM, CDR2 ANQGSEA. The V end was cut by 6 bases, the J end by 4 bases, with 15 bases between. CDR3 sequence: CSVAGAGVETQYF. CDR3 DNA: TGCAGCGTCGCAGGGGCGGGGGTAGAGACCCAGTACTTC.